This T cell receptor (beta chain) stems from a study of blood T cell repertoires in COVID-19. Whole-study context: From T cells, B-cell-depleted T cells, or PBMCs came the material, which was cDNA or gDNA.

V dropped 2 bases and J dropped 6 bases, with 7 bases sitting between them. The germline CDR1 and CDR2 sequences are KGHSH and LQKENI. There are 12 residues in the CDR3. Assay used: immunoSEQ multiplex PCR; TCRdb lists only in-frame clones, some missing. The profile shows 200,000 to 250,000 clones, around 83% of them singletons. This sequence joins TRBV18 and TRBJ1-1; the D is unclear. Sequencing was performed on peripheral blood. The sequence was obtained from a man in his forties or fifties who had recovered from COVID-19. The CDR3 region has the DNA TGTGCCAGCTCACCAGGGCTCCCTGAAGCTTTCTTT. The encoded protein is CASSPGLPEAFF.